The next 9 T cell receptor beta chains were all read from a single sample in a study of CD8 T cells in Susac syndrome. The RNA input was roughly 0.5 to 1 ug, and it was reverse transcribed with random hexamers. MiXCR, applied by TCRdb to the immunoSEQ multiplex PCR reads, yields one record per CDR3 protein. Of roughly 84,000 distinct CDR3 sequences listed, about 96% are singletons. Sequenced material: CD8+ T cells from PBMCs. These receptor sequences come from a human donor with Susac syndrome.

The chain recombines TRBV30 with TRBJ2-2; 7 bases fit TRBD2. The CDR3 has 16 residues. Trimming took 1 base from V and 0 from J; bases not matched to a gene: 5. Germline CDR1 is GTSNPN and CDR2 is SVGIG (reference sequence). The CDR3 protein is CAWSETRGANTGELFF. CDR3 bases: TGTGCCTGGAGTGAGACCCGGGGGGCGAACACCGGGGAGCTGTTTTTT.

The rearrangement joins TRBV7-2 to TRBJ2-5; D unresolved. Germline lookup yields CDR1 SGHTA and CDR2 FQGNSA. The CDR3 contains 14 residues. The germline V and J ends were trimmed by 1 base and 1 base, with 7 bases remaining between them. The CDR3 coding sequence is TGTGCCAGCAGCTTAGTTTACGGCCAAGAGACCCAGTACTTC. Translated, it gives CASSLVYGQETQYF.

The chain joins TRBV30 to TRBJ2-1; D uncertain. The CDR3 consists of 13 residues. Per germline, CDR1 GTSNPN and CDR2 SVGIG (reference sequence). V dropped 0 bases and J dropped 2 bases, with 5 bases sitting between them. CDR3 protein: CAWSVSAYNEQFF. The CDR3 coding sequence is TGTGCCTGGAGTGTATCGGCCTACAATGAGCAGTTCTTC.

J is TRBJ2-5 and V is TRBV24-1; a weak D match, TRBD1 (6 bases). V lost 3 bases and J lost 1, with 8 bases in between. Per the germline V gene, CDR1 is KGHDR and CDR2 is SFDVKD. This CDR3 is 14 amino acids long. The CDR3 sequence: CATSDGGFQETQYF. DNA for the CDR3: TGTGCCACCAGTGATGGGGGCTTCCAAGAGACCCAGTACTTC.

V is TRBV6-2 or TRBV6-3 and J is TRBJ2-6, with no clear D. V dropped 6 bases and J dropped 0 bases, with 9 bases sitting between them. Germline CDR1 MNHEY, CDR2 SVGEGT. The CDR3 totals 15 residues. CDR3 sequence (DNA): TGTGCCAGCAGCCCCCTGGGCTCTGGGGCCAACGTCCTGACTTTC. This translates into CASSPLGSGANVLTF.

The V gene is TRBV14, the J gene TRBJ1-1; D call uncertain. This CDR3 region has 13 residues. The V end lost 0 bases, the J end lost 5 bases, and 7 bases lay between the germline ends. Germline loops: CDR1 SGHDN, CDR2 FVKESK. The CDR3 loop reads CASSQEAWTEAFF. DNA of the CDR3: TGTGCCAGCAGCCAAGAAGCGTGGACTGAAGCTTTCTTT.

V and J are TRBV20-1 and TRBJ1-1; no clear D. V was cut by 0 bases and J by 0 bases, with 5 bases left in between. Germline CDR1 is DFQATT and CDR2 is SNEGSKA (reference sequence). The CDR3 sequence is 13 residues long. The CDR3 DNA is TGCAGTGCTAGAGATCGGGTGAACACTGAAGCTTTCTTT. Residues: CSARDRVNTEAFF.

The chain joins TRBV6-5 to TRBJ2-5; 7 bases are a match to TRBD2. This CDR3 has 14 residues. Trimming took 2 bases from V and 4 from J; bases not matched to a gene: 4. Germline V CDR1 and CDR2: MNHEY, SVGAGI. CDR3 DNA sequence: TGTGCCAGCAGTTACGAGGCGGGGGTAGAGACCCAGTACTTC. Translating it yields CASSYEAGVETQYF.

The J gene is TRBJ2-1, the V gene TRBV29-1; 7 bases align to TRBD1. With V trimmed by 6 bases and J by 3 bases, 11 bases remained unmatched. Per the germline V gene, CDR1 is SQVTM and CDR2 is ANQGSEA. The CDR3 has 15 amino acids. CDR3 residues: CSVLPGTVLYNEQFF. The CDR3 region has the DNA TGCAGCGTCCTACCCGGGACAGTCCTCTACAATGAGCAGTTCTTC.